The clone carrying this T cell receptor (beta chain) was seen at least ten times. Its antigen is still unknown. The TCR beta CDR3 regions underwent amplification from RNA transcripts. An opening RT-PCR round employed HTBI primers and preceded a second-round multiplex PCR. TCRdb redid the calling of the multiplex PCR reads with MiXCR, one entry per CDR3 protein. Among 300,000 or so distinct CDR3 sequences listed, roughly a sixth were seen once. This specimen comes from a study of Graves' ophthalmopathy and Graves' hyperthyroidism. The study, taken as a whole, reports: A classifier, a 13-signature model, separated ophthalmopathy from stable hyperthyroidism with nearly 90% sensitivity and less than 83% specificity. The model flagged ophthalmopathy progression at about 68% sensitivity and 72% to 75% specificity.

Pregnant or lactating patients and those with other autoimmune diseases or uncontrolled infections were excluded. The V segment lost 3 bases and the J segment 1 base; nucleotides outside the gene matches: 6. Germline V gene sequence: CDR1 MDHEN, CDR2 SYDVKM. The CDR3 extends over 16 amino acids. Specimen: peripheral blood. J is TRBJ2-3 and V is TRBV28; 8 positions agree with TRBD2. The TCR sequence derives from an adult man with Graves' ophthalmopathy. CDR3 coding DNA: TGTGCCAGCAGTTTTTCGGGGGGGGGCCGCACAGATACGCAGTATTTT. Translation: CASSFSGGGRTDTQYF.